This passage covers 6 T cell receptor beta chains from one sample sequenced in a study of chemoradiotherapy in HPV16-positive cancers. The repertoire was sequenced with immunoSEQ multiplex PCR; TCRdb's copy has only in-frame clones and lacks some. The sample lists 9,500 to 15,000 clones, 81% seen once, with under 1.2% in the top ten. This specimen was acquired from a patient who underwent chemoradiotherapy. Every receptor here comes from a human donor with HPV-associated anogenital cancer.

CDR3 sequence (DNA): TGTGCCACCAGAAGGGACAGGGGGCCCTACGAGCAGTACTTC. Residues: CATRRDRGPYEQYF. The chain joins TRBV15 to TRBJ2-7; 12 bases match TRBD1. This CDR3 comprises 14 residues. Germline loops: CDR1 LNHNV, CDR2 YYDKDF (reference sequence). Trimming at V came to 6 bases and at J to 2 bases, leaving 2 bases not matched to a gene. Using reference TRBV15 and TRBJ2-7 for the parts outside the CDR3, the full variable domain is DAMVIQNPRYQVTQFGKPVTLSCSQTLNHNVMYWYQQKSSQAPKLLFHYYDKDFNNEADTPDNFQSRRPNTSFCFLDIRSPGLGDTAMYLCATRRDRGPYEQYFGPGTRLTVT.

The V and J genes are TRBV5-1 and TRBJ1-1; D not resolved. In germline, CDR1 is SGHRS, CDR2 YFSETQ. V gave up 2 bases and J gave up 6 bases, with 11 bases separating them. This CDR3 is 13 amino acids long. DNA of the CDR3: TGCGCCAGCAGCTTATGGGAGTGGGCTGAAGCTTTCTTT. Protein: CASSLWEWAEAFF. Variable domain in full (rest from reference TRBV5-1 and TRBJ1-1): KAGVTQTPRYLIKTRGQQVTLSCSPISGHRSVSWYQQTPGQGLQFLFEYFSETQRNKGNFPGRFSGRQFSNSRSEMNVSTLELGDSALYLCASSLWEWAEAFFGQGTRLTVV.

A single count supports this clone. This chain connects TRBV9 to TRBJ2-1, with D unclear. V was cut by 0 bases and J by 1 base, with 8 bases left in between. The CDR3 spans 15 residues. From germline, CDR1 is SGDLS and CDR2 YYNGEE. The CDR3 DNA sequence: TGTGCCAGCAGCGTAGGTGAGACATCCTACAATGAGCAGTTCTTC. This codes for CASSVGETSYNEQFF.

Only one count was recorded for this clone. This sequence joins TRBV9 and TRBJ2-3; 9 nucleotides align to TRBD2. CDR3 length: 16 residues. Germline lookup yields CDR1 SGDLS and CDR2 YYNGEE. V was pared by 2 bases and J by 2 bases, with 6 bases of the junction left unmatched. CDR3 loop: CASSVVSGGYTDTQYF. The CDR3 nucleotides are TGTGCCAGCAGCGTGGTTAGCGGGGGTTACACAGATACGCAGTATTTT.

The rearrangement links TRBV30 to TRBJ2-3; TRBD2 might be the D (5 bases). The germline CDR1 and CDR2 sequences are GTSNPN and SVGIG (reference sequence). With 1 base removed from V and 10 bases from J, the gap between germline ends came to 9 bases. The CDR3 length is 11 residues. The chain's CDR3 is CAWSEEVAQYF. As DNA, the CDR3 is TGTGCCTGGAGTGAGGAGGTAGCGCAGTATTTT.

This CDR3 reads CARSRGTDTQYF. Here the CDR3 DNA reads TGCGCCAGATCCCGGGGTACAGATACGCAGTATTTT. The chain recombines TRBV10-2 with TRBJ2-3; D is perhaps TRBD2 (5 bases). There are 12 residues in the CDR3. Trimming pared 9 bases from V and 3 bases from J, leaving 10 bases between. Germline V lookup: CDR1 WSHSY, CDR2 SAAADI.